The source of this T cell receptor beta chain is a study of T-cell reconstitution after alpha-beta-depleted transplantation in children (dated by TCRdb to about 2016). About the full investigation: The study quantitatively tracked T-cell immune reconstitution after TCRalphabeta/CD19-depleted allogeneic hematopoietic cell transplantation in children using TCR repertoire profiling.

The library was produced with PCR. The reads were generated on an Illumina HiSeq 2500. TCR library preparation used molecular barcoding, with unique molecular identifiers applied to normalize quantification of the TCRbeta repertoire. In TCRdb, the public reads were trimmed at Q25 with fastp and aligned with MiXCR, with productive beta chains retained. Rows matching on CDR3 protein sequence are summarized as one entry with the most common DNA and genes. The sample table holds about 500,000 distinct CDR3 sequences, of which about 33% were seen once. The ten largest clones represent less than 2.5% of the sample. About this clonotype: It has no known antigen specificity. No base quality information exists; no much larger clone differs at one position.

From V the trimming removes 4 bases and from J it removes 1 base, while the gene matches leave 8 bases of the junction unaccounted for. In the germline V gene, CDR1 corresponds to KGHSH and CDR2 to LQKENI. From the cysteine up to the phenylalanine, the CDR3 has a length of 16 residues. Just the 48-base CDR3 DNA is kept, in frame starting at base 1. The specimen comprised PBMCs from the stem cell graft donor, sampled from the stem cell graft. The clonotype originates from a human donor who donated a stem cell graft to a child with aplastic anemia. The chain was built from TRBV18 and TRBJ2-5, with 8 bases in between that match TRBD2. The CDR3 region: CASSRRRGTSQETQYF. In nucleotides, the sequence is TGTGCCAGCTCACGAAGACGCGGGACTAGCCAAGAGACCCAGTACTTC.